The 21 T cell receptor beta chains presented below share a single source sample, sequenced in a study of blood T cell repertoires in COVID-19. Repertoires were generated with immunoSEQ multiplex PCR, while TCRdb's copy carries only in-frame clones and drops some. The sample yields roughly 250,000 clones, more than 80% seen once. The sample taken for sequencing was peripheral blood. All receptors come from a woman aged 40-49 years with acute or convalescent COVID-19.

The rearrangement uses TRBV7-3 and TRBJ2-1; 7 nucleotides align to TRBD2. V lost 2 bases and J lost 7; bases outside the gene matches: 5. The CDR3 spans 14 residues. The germline V gene has CDR1 SGHTA and CDR2 FQGTGA. The CDR3 DNA reads as TGTGCCAGCAGCTTAGGGCGGGGGAAGAATGAGCAGTTCTTC. Amino acid sequence: CASSLGRGKNEQFF.

The chain employs TRBV2 and TRBJ1-6; a weak D match, TRBD1 (5 bases). The CDR3 consists of 16 residues. The germline V and J ends were trimmed by 2 bases and 10 bases, with 18 bases remaining between them. CDR1 and CDR2 (germline): SNHLY, FYNNEI. CDR3 DNA sequence: TGTGCCAGCAGTGAACAGGGCAGGCGCCGGTGGTCACCCCTCCACTTT. Translated, it gives CASSEQGRRRWSPLHF.

The chain links TRBV15 to TRBJ1-5, with D unclear. CDR1 and CDR2 (germline): LNHNV, YYDKDF (reference sequence). This CDR3 region has 17 residues. Trimming shortened V by 3 bases and J by 2 bases, and 17 bases separated the two germline ends. CDR3 sequence: CATSSPPTQRRNQPQHF. The CDR3 DNA reads TGTGCCACCAGCAGCCCACCGACCCAGAGGCGCAATCAGCCCCAGCATTTT.

The chain links TRBV27 to TRBJ2-5; 10 nucleotides align to TRBD2. The CDR3 is 16 residues long. J gave up 2 bases and V 4 bases, and 7 bases lay outside the gene matches. Germline assignment: CDR1 MNHEY and CDR2 SMNVEV (reference sequence). In nucleotides, the CDR3 is TGTGCCAGCAGTTCTCCCAAGCGGGGGGGTCAAGAGACCCAGTACTTC. It is translated as CASSSPKRGGQETQYF.

J is TRBJ1-1 and V is TRBV7-9; D unresolved. Germline CDR1 and CDR2: SEHNR and FQNEAQ (reference sequence). The CDR3 extends over 14 amino acids. The V end lost 5 bases, the J end lost 7 bases, and 17 bases lay between the germline ends. The CDR3 is CASSPVWLFSEAFF. CDR3 DNA: TGTGCCAGCAGCCCCGTGTGGTTATTCAGTGAAGCTTTCTTT.

V is TRBV4-1 and J is TRBJ2-1; 11 bases agree with TRBD2. V was pared by 4 bases and J by 3 bases, with 5 bases of the junction left unmatched. The CDR3 is 16 amino acids. Germline CDR1 and CDR2: MGHRA and YSYEKL. The CDR3 DNA is TGCGCCAGCAGCCCTACTAGCGGGGGTCTCTACAATGAGCAGTTCTTC. Translation: CASSPTSGGLYNEQFF.

The chain couples TRBV28 to TRBJ2-7, with a tentative D call TRBD1 (7 bases). CDR1 and CDR2 from the germline V gene are MDHEN and SYDVKM. The CDR3 contains 13 residues. Trimming took off 6 bases at V and 7 bases at J, with 16 bases between the two ends. The CDR3, as DNA: TGTGCCAGCAGCTTGCCCCAGGGGGGTGAGCAGTACGTC. This translates into CASSLPQGGEQYV.

The chain joins TRBV24-1 to TRBJ1-5; D may be TRBD1 (6 bases). Per germline, CDR1 KGHDR and CDR2 SFDVKD. The CDR3 is 15 residues long. The V and J ends lost 4 bases and 3 bases respectively, with 12 bases between them. CDR3 residues: CATSDPDRPNQPQHF. The CDR3 DNA reads TGTGCCACCAGTGACCCGGACAGACCCAATCAGCCCCAGCATTTT.

This sequence joins TRBV2 and TRBJ1-2, with 7 bases aligning to TRBD1. The germline V gene has CDR1 SNHLY and CDR2 FYNNEI. CDR3 length: 18 amino acids. Trimming removed 3 bases from V and 7 bases from J; junction bases left unmatched: 20. CDR3 protein: CASSETGNPSLYNVGYTF. CDR3 bases: TGTGCCAGCAGTGAGACAGGGAACCCATCATTATATAATGTTGGCTACACCTTC.

The chain couples TRBV7-9 to TRBJ1-1; unclear D gene. The ends were cut back, 0 bases at V and 3 bases at J, with 11 bases in the middle. Germline CDR1 SEHNR, CDR2 FQNEAQ (reference sequence). The CDR3 contains 15 residues. The CDR3 coding sequence is TGTGCCAGCAGCTTAGCGCATGTTACGGACACTGAAGCTTTCTTT. Translation: CASSLAHVTDTEAFF.

About this clone itself: Other DNA sequences in this specimen translate into the identical CDR3. This sequence joins TRBV10-3 and TRBJ1-1; possibly TRBD1 for D (5 bases). The CDR3 has 13 residues. Germline-derived CDR1 and CDR2 are ENHRY and SYGVKD. The V end lost 3 bases, the J end lost 2 bases, and 7 bases lay between the germline ends. In DNA, the CDR3 is TGTGCCATCAGTGACGACAGAAACACTGAAGCTTTCTTT. It codes for CAISDDRNTEAFF.

The count of this clone is one. V is TRBV6-1 and J is TRBJ2-7; a possible D gene is TRBD1 (7 bases). Germline V gene sequence: CDR1 MNHNS, CDR2 SASEGT. This CDR3 has 14 amino acids. CDR3 in amino acids: CASSYGRGAYKQYV. CDR3 nucleotide sequence: TGTGCCAGCAGTTATGGCAGGGGGGCCTACAAGCAGTACGTC.

The chain recombines TRBV11-2 with TRBJ2-3, with 11 positions matching TRBD2. There are 14 residues in the CDR3. The V segment lost 6 bases and the J segment 10 bases; nucleotides outside the gene matches: 9. CDR1 and CDR2 from the germline V gene are SGHAT and FQNNGV. DNA for the CDR3: TGTGCCAGCAGACGACTAGCGGGGCCTAATGCGCAGTATTTT. As protein: CASRRLAGPNAQYF.

The chain has TRBV2 and TRBJ1-1; no firm D call. The germline gives CDR1 SNHLY, CDR2 FYNNEI. V was cut by 11 bases and J by 1 base, with 8 bases left in between. The CDR3 is 11 residues long. The CDR3 loop reads CAGAQNTEAFF. The CDR3 DNA reads TGTGCCGGAGCACAGAACACTGAAGCTTTCTTT. The entire variable domain, with the rest obtained from reference TRBV2 and TRBJ1-1, is as follows: EPEVTQTPSHQVTQMGQEVILRCVPISNHLYFYWYRQILGQKVEFLVSFYNNEISEKSEIFDDQFSVERPDGSNFTLKIRSTKLEDSAMYFCAGAQNTEAFFGQGTRLTVV.

This clone has a single count. This chain links TRBV2 with TRBJ2-5, with D possibly matching TRBD2 (5 bases). This CDR3 has 9 residues. V was trimmed by 7 bases and J by 12 bases, leaving 9 bases between them. CDR1 is SNHLY and CDR2 is FYNNEI in the germline V gene. The CDR3 DNA reads TGTGCCAGCACCCACGGGGAGTACTTC. It yields the protein CASTHGEYF. Together with reference TRBV2 and TRBJ2-5, the CDR3 gives the full variable domain: EPEVTQTPSHQVTQMGQEVILRCVPISNHLYFYWYRQILGQKVEFLVSFYNNEISEKSEIFDDQFSVERPDGSNFTLKIRSTKLEDSAMYFCASTHGEYFGPGTRLLVL.

V is TRBV25-1 and J is TRBJ1-1, with D unclear. Germline CDR1 is MGHDK and CDR2 is SYGVNS. This CDR3 is built from 13 residues. V was cut by 6 bases and J by 6 bases, with 14 bases left in between. The CDR3 is CASSEAGLPEAFF. DNA of the CDR3: TGTGCCAGCAGCGAGGCGGGGTTACCTGAAGCTTTCTTT.

The chain joins TRBV7-6 to TRBJ1-4; tentatively, D is TRBD1 (5 bases). Germline lookup yields CDR1 SGHVS and CDR2 FNYEAQ. Deletions cut 6 bases from V and 2 bases from J, with 13 bases between. This CDR3 is built from 15 residues. Written as DNA, the CDR3 is TGTGCCAGCAGTCACACGGGGGACACTAATGAAAAACTGTTTTTT. Amino acid sequence: CASSHTGDTNEKLFF. The full variable domain, in which reference TRBV7-6 and TRBJ1-4 provide the parts outside the CDR3, is GAGVSQSPRYKVTKRGQDVALRCDPISGHVSLYWYRQALGQGPEFLTYFNYEAQQDKSGLPNDRFSAERPEGSISTLTIQRTEQRDSAMYRCASSHTGDTNEKLFFGSGTQLSVL.

This chain links TRBV2 with TRBJ1-4; 8 bases agree with TRBD1. Trimming cost V 11 bases and J 7 bases; bases outside gene matches: 12. CDR3 size: 14 residues. In germline, CDR1 is SNHLY, CDR2 FYNNEI. Written as DNA, the CDR3 is TGTGCCTGCCCGCAGGGCCAGGGGGCTGAAAAACTGTTTTTT. Translated: CACPQGQGAEKLFF.

To note about this clone: This sample also contains other DNA sequences that code for the same CDR3. The genes are TRBV7-2 and TRBJ2-5, with 7 bases matching TRBD1. CDR3 length equals 13 residues. The trim removed 2 bases at V and 3 bases at J, leaving 0 bases unmatched. In germline, CDR1 is SGHTA, CDR2 FQGNSA. Here the CDR3 reads CASSLTGEETQYF. CDR3 nucleotides: TGTGCCAGCAGCTTAACAGGGGAAGAGACCCAGTACTTC.

The V and J genes are TRBV28 and TRBJ1-2; D perhaps matches TRBD1 (5 bases). With 3 bases removed from V and 4 bases from J, the gap between germline ends came to 15 bases. The CDR3 runs 15 residues. Germline loops: CDR1 MDHEN, CDR2 SYDVKM. CDR3 DNA sequence: TGTGCCAGCAGTTTCTCCAGGGCATCTTCCTATGGCTACACCTTC. Translating gives CASSFSRASSYGYTF.

The genes are TRBV9 and TRBJ1-1; D is unclear. The germline V and J ends were trimmed by 4 bases and 6 bases, with 10 bases remaining between them. The CDR3 consists of 12 residues. CDR1 SGDLS and CDR2 YYNGEE come from the germline V gene. The CDR3 spells CASSPGTAEAFF. CDR3 nucleotides: TGTGCCAGCAGCCCAGGAACAGCTGAAGCTTTCTTT.